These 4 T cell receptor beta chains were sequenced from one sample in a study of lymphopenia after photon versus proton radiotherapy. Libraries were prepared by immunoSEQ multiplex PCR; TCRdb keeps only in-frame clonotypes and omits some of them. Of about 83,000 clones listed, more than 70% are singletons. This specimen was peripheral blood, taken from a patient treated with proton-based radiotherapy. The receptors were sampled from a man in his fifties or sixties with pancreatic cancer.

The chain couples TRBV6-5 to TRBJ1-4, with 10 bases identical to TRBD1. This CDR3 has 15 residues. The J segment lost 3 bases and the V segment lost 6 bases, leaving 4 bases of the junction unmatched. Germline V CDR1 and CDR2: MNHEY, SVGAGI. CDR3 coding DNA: TGTGCCAGCAGGACAGGGGGCTCATCTAATGAAAAACTGTTTTTT. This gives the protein CASRTGGSSNEKLFF.

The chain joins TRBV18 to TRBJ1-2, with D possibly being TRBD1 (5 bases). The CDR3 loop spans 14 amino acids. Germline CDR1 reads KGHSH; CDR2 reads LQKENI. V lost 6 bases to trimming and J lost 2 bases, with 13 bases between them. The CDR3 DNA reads TGTGCCAGCTCTCTCAGGGAAGGGAACTATGGCTACACCTTC. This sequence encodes CASSLREGNYGYTF.

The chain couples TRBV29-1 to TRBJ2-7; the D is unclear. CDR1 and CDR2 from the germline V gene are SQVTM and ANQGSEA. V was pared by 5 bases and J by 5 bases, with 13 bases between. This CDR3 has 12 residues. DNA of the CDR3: TGCAGCGTTCGTTCCGACCGCCACGAGCAGTACTTC. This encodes CSVRSDRHEQYF.

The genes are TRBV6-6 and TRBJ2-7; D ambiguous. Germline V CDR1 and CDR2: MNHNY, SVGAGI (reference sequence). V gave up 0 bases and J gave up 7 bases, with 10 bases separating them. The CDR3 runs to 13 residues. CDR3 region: CASSYSLSSEQYF. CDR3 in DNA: TGTGCCAGCAGTTACTCGCTATCAAGTGAGCAGTACTTC.